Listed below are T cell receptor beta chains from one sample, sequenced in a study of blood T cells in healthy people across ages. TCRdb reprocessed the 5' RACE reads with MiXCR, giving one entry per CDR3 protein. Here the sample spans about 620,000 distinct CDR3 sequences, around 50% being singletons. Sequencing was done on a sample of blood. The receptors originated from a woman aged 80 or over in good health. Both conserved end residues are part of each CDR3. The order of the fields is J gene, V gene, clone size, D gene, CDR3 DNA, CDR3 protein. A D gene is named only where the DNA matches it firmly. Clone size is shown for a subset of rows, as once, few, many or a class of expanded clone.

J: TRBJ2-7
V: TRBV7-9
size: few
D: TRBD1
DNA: TGTGCCAGCAGCCCAACCCCGGGACAGAGTTCCTACGAGCAGTACTTC
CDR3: CASSPTPGQSSYEQYF

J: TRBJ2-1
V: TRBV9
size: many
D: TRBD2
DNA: TGTGCCAGCAGCGTAGCACTAGCGGCGTCTCGCGAGCAGTTCTTC
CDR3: CASSVALAASREQFF

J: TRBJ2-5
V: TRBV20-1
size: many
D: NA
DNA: TGCAGTGCTAGAGTAAGGGGGACCCAGTACTTC
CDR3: CSARVRGTQYF

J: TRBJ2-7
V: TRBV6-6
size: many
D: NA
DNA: TGTGCCAGCAGTTACGGCCAGATCTACGAGCAGTACTTC
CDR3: CASSYGQIYEQYF

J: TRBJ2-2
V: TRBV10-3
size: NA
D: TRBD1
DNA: TGTGCCATCAGTGCTCTAAGGACAGGGAGCGGGGAGCTGTTTTTT
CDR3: CAISALRTGSGELFF

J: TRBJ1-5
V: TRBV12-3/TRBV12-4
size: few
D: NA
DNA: TGTGCCACCTCGTACTGGGGGTCGGTGAATCAGCCCCAGCATTTT
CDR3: CATSYWGSVNQPQHF

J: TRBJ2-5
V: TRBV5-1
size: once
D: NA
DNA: TGCGCCAGCAGCTTTTCTGGGGACCAAGAGACCCAGTACTTC
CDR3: CASSFSGDQETQYF

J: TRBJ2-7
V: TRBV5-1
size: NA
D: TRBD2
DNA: TGCGCCAGCAGCTTGGTTCCAGCGGGGGGGCTTGGCACTTCTTACAATGAGCAGTACTTC
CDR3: CASSLVPAGGLGTSYNEQYF

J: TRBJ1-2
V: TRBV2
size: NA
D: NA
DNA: TGTGCCAGCACCCTGTCGGGAAGGGCCTATGGCTACACCTTC
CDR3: CASTLSGRAYGYTF

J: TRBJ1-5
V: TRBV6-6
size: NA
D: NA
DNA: TGTGCCAGCGGGGACCTGCGGGATAATAGCAATCAGCCCCAGCATTTT
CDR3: CASGDLRDNSNQPQHF

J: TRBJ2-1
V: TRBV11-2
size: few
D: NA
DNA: TGTGCCAGCAGCTTACGGCCAGGGGTTAGCAATGAGCAGTTCTTC
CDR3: CASSLRPGVSNEQFF

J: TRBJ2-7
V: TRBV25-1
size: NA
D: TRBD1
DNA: TGTGCCAGCGACAGGGGTTACGAGCAGTACTTC
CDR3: CASDRGYEQYF

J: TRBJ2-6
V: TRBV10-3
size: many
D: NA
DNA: TGTGCCATCACCCCGGACCTCTCTGGGGCCAACGTCCTGACTTTC
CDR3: CAITPDLSGANVLTF

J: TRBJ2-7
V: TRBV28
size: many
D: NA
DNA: TGTGCCAGCAGTGGGGGGGGCGGCTACGAGCAGTACTTC
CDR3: CASSGGGGYEQYF

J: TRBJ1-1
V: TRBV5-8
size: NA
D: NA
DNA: TGTGCCAGCAGTTCCCTACAGTACACGACGATTGAAGCTTTCTTT
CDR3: CASSSLQYTTIEAFF

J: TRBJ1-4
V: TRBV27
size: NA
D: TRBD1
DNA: TGCGCCAGCAGTTACAGTAATCCCCCAGGGGGAGGAAATGAAAAACTGTTTTTT
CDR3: CASSYSNPPGGGNEKLFF

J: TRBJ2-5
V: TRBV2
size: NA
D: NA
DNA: TGTGCCAGCAGGGGGGCAGTGGAGACCCAGTACTTC
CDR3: CASRGAVETQYF

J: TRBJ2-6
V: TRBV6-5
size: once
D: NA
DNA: TGTGCCAGCAGTTACGGGGTTTACTCTGGGGCCAACGTCCTGACTTTC
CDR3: CASSYGVYSGANVLTF

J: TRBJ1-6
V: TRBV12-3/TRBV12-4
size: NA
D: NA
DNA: TGTGCCAGCAGCTTTGGGTGGGACACCTCCTATAATTCACCCCTCCACTTT
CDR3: CASSFGWDTSYNSPLHF

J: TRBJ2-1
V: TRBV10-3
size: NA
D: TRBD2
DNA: TGTGCCATCATGGGGAGGGGTACGGCCGAATTAAGCTCCTACAATGAGCAGTTCTTC
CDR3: CAIMGRGTAELSSYNEQFF

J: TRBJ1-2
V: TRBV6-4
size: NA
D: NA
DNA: TGTGCCAGCAGTGGCAGGCAGCTTAACTATGGCTACACCTTC
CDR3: CASSGRQLNYGYTF

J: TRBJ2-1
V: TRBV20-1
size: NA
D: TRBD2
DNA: TGCAGTGCTAGACGCGGGGGGGCCATGAATGAGCAGTTCTTC
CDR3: CSARRGGAMNEQFF

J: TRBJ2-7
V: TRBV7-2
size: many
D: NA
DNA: TGTGCCAGCAGCTTCACTAGCACAGCCTACGAGCAGTACTTC
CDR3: CASSFTSTAYEQYF

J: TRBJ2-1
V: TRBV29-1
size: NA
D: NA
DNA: TGCAGCGTTGAGCCCCCGGAGACTGGAAGGACATACAATGAGCAGTTCTTC
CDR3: CSVEPPETGRTYNEQFF

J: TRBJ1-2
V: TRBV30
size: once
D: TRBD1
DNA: TGTGCCTGGAGTGTAGGGGGCAATTACTATGGCTACACCTTC
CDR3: CAWSVGGNYYGYTF

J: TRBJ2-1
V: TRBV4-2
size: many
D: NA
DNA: TGTGCCAGCAGCCAAGATCTCGGGTATGAGCAGTTCTTC
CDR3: CASSQDLGYEQFF

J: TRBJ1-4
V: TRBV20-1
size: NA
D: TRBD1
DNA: TGCAGTGCTAGACCCGGACAGGGGGCGCGTGAAAAACTGTTTTTT
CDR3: CSARPGQGAREKLFF

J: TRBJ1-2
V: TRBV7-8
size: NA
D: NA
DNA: TGTGCCAGCAGCTTAGTTGCCCCTACTAACTATGGCTACACCTTC
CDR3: CASSLVAPTNYGYTF

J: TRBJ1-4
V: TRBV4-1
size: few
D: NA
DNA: TGCGCCAGCAGCCTGTCGCGTTATAATGAAAAACTGTTTTTT
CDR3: CASSLSRYNEKLFF

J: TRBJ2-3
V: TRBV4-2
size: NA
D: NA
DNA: TGTGCCAGCAGCCAAGATGGGTCAGGGATATATACGCAGTATTTT
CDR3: CASSQDGSGIYTQYF

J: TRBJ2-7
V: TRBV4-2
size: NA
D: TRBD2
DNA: TGTGCCAGCAGCCAGGCACTAGCGGGCACTATATCTACGGGGCAGTACTTC
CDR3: CASSQALAGTISTGQYF

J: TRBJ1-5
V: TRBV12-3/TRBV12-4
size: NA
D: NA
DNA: TGTGCCAGCAGTTTAGCACAGCAGTTCTATAGCAATCAGCCCCAGCATTTT
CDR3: CASSLAQQFYSNQPQHF

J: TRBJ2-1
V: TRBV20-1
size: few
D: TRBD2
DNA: TGCAGTGCTAGAGGTAGCGGGACTGGGAGCTCCTACAATGAGCAGTTCTTC
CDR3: CSARGSGTGSSYNEQFF

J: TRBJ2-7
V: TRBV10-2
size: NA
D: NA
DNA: TGCGCCACCAATCGGGACTCTTCCTACGAGCAGTACTTC
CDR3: CATNRDSSYEQYF

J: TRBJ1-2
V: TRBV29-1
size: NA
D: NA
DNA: TGCAGCGCCCCTCTCAACTATGGCTACACCTTC
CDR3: CSAPLNYGYTF

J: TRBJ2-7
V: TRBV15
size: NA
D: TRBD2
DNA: TGTGCCACCAGCAGAACAGCGGGGGGGTCCTACGAGCAGTACTTC
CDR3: CATSRTAGGSYEQYF

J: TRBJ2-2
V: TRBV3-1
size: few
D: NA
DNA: TGTGCCAACAGCCAAGACCCGGGACGGCTGAACACCGGGGAGCTGTTTTTT
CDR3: CANSQDPGRLNTGELFF

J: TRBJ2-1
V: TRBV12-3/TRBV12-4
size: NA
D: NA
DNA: TGTGCCAGCAGTTTTTTCCCCCCCACAGGATCGGGGAATGAGCAGTTCTTC
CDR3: CASSFFPPTGSGNEQFF

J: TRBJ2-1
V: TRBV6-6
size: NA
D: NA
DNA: TGTGCCAGCAGTGACTCGGGACCAGGGGTCGGGCAGTTCTTC
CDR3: CASSDSGPGVGQFF

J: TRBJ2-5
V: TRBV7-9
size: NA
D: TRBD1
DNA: TGTGCCAGCAGCGGGACAGGGGGCGAGAAGACCCAGTACTTC
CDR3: CASSGTGGEKTQYF

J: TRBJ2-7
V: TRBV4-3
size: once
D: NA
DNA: TGCGCCAGCAGCCAAGTCCATCCTGGCTACGAGCAGTACTTC
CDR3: CASSQVHPGYEQYF

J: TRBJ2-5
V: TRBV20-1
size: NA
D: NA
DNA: TGCAGTGCTAGAAGCGAGGCAGTCAACAATGAGCAGTACTTC
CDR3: CSARSEAVNNEQYF

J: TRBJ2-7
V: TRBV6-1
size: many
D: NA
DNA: TGTGCCAGCAGTGACTGGTACGAGCAGTACTTC
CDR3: CASSDWYEQYF

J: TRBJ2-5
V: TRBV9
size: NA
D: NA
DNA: TGTGCCAGCAGCGTTACGGCGACGTTCCAAGAGACCCAGTACTTC
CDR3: CASSVTATFQETQYF

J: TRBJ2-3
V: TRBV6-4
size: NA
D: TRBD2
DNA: TGTGCCAGCAGTGACTCCTCTAGCGGGGGGAATACGCAGTATTTT
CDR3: CASSDSSSGGNTQYF

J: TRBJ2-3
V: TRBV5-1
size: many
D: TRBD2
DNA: TGCGCCAGCAGCTCAGCGGGAGACGAAGATACGCAGTATTTT
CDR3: CASSSAGDEDTQYF

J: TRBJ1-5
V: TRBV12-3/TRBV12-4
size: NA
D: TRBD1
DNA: TGTGCCAGCAGTACAGGACAGGGACCCTATCAGCCCCAGCATTTT
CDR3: CASSTGQGPYQPQHF

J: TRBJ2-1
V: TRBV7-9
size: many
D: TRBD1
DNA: TGTGCCAGCAGCTCCGGGACAGGGACCTACAATGAGCAGTTCTTC
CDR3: CASSSGTGTYNEQFF

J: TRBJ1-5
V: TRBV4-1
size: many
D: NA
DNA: TGCGCCAGCAGCCAAGATCGAGGGGGTCAGCCCCAGCATTTT
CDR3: CASSQDRGGQPQHF

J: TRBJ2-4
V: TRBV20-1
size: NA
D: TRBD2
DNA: TGCAGTGCTACGGACGGCGGGGGGACCAAAAACATTCAGTACTTC
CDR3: CSATDGGGTKNIQYF

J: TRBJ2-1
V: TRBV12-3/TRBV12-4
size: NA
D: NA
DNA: TGTGCCAGCAGTCCTTCCGACAGAGTAGGGCGGAATGAGCAGTTCTTC
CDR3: CASSPSDRVGRNEQFF

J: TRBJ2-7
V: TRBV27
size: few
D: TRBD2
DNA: TGTGCCAGCAGTTTAATGGCTAGCGGCGCCTACGAGCAGTACTTC
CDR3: CASSLMASGAYEQYF

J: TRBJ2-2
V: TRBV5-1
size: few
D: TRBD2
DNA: TGCGCCAGCAGCTTGGGCCCCGGGACTAGCGGGACCGGGGAGCTGTTTTTT
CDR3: CASSLGPGTSGTGELFF

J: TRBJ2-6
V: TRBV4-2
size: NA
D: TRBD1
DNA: TGTGCCAGCAGCGGGACAGGGCCCCTTGAGGCCAACGTCCTGACTTTC
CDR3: CASSGTGPLEANVLTF

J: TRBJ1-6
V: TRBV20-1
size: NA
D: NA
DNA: TGCAGTGCCCGAGTGGGGGTTCTTAATTCACCCCTCCACTTT
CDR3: CSARVGVLNSPLHF

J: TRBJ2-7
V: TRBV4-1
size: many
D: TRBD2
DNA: TGCGCCAGCAGCCAAGTAGTAGCGGGGGGCTACGAGCAGTACTTC
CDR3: CASSQVVAGGYEQYF

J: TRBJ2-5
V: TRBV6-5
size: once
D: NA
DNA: TGTGCCAGCAGATACTCGGACGGACCGACAGAGACCCAGTACTTC
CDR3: CASRYSDGPTETQYF

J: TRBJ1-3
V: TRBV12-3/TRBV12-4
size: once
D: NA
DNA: TGTGCCAGCAGTCCGACAGCTAACTCTGGAAACACCATATATTTT
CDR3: CASSPTANSGNTIYF